Below, 31 T cell receptor beta chains from the same sample are listed, as sequenced in a study of blood T cell repertoires in COVID-19. TCRdb's table, derived via immunoSEQ multiplex PCR, lists solely in-frame clones and lacks some. This repertoire shows about 200,000 clones, over 70% found once; its top ten account for about 8%. The source material was peripheral blood. These receptors all stem from an elderly woman with acute or convalescent COVID-19.

V is TRBV27 and J is TRBJ1-3; 10 bases match TRBD1. The CDR3 covers 16 residues. Trimming cost V 4 bases and J 0 bases; bases outside gene matches: 3. CDR1 MNHEY and CDR2 SMNVEV come from the germline V gene (reference sequence). In nucleotides, the CDR3 is TGTGCCAGCAGTTCCCGGACAGGGGGCTCTGGAAACACCATATATTTT. Residues: CASSSRTGGSGNTIYF.

The count of this clone is one. The V call is TRBV7-3, the J call TRBJ2-7, with 10 bases that match TRBD2. CDR3 size: 17 residues. Per the germline V gene, CDR1 is SGHTA and CDR2 is FQGTGA. V was pared by 5 bases and J by 6 bases, with 16 bases of the junction left unmatched. This CDR3 reads CASSPNGAGGGPGEQYF. CDR3 bases: TGTGCCAGCAGCCCAAATGGAGCGGGAGGGGGACCCGGCGAGCAGTACTTC.

This rearrangement joins TRBV5-1 to TRBJ2-2; 7 bases align to TRBD2. The CDR3 covers 16 residues. The germline CDR1 and CDR2 sequences are SGHRS and YFSETQ. Unmatched junction bases numbered 2, after V lost 0 bases and J lost 0 bases. CDR3 nucleotide sequence: TGCGCCAGCAGCTTGGTGGCGGGGGCGAACACCGGGGAGCTGTTTTTT. This translates into CASSLVAGANTGELFF. The whole variable domain, remainder taken from reference TRBV5-1 and TRBJ2-2, is KAGVTQTPRYLIKTRGQQVTLSCSPISGHRSVSWYQQTPGQGLQFLFEYFSETQRNKGNFPGRFSGRQFSNSRSEMNVSTLELGDSALYLCASSLVAGANTGELFFGEGSRLTVL.

The chain carries TRBV5-1 and TRBJ1-1; 7 bases map to TRBD1. V lost 5 bases, J lost 6 bases, and 7 bases stayed unmatched. CDR3 length: 13 amino acids. CDR1 is SGHRS and CDR2 is YFSETQ in the germline V gene. DNA of the CDR3: TGCGCCAGCAGTTGGGGACAGACGCCTGAAGCTTTCTTT. Translating it yields CASSWGQTPEAFF.

This clone came up a few times. The V and J genes are TRBV6-4 and TRBJ1-2; possible D gene TRBD1, 5 bases. Germline loops: CDR1 MRHNA, CDR2 SNTAGT. The CDR3 has 13 amino acids. V lost 0 bases and J 5 bases, leaving 7 bases between the germline ends. CDR3 sequence (DNA): TGTGCCAGCAGTGACTCGGGGGGGTATGGCTACACCTTC. As protein: CASSDSGGYGYTF.

This clone was counted only a few times. At one of its ends the junction is not consistent with the germline gene, which may arise from a read error. The chain employs TRBV13 and TRBJ1-6; 9 bases match TRBD1. Germline CDR1 PRHDT, CDR2 FYEKMQ (reference sequence). The CDR3 contains 15 residues. CDR3 loop: CASSLGDRVDSPLHF. The CDR3 DNA reads TGTGCCAGCAGCCTAGGGGACAGGGTGGATTCACCCCTCCACTTT.

Sample share makes this clone medium-sized (0.01 to 0.1%). The gene calls are TRBV7-9 and TRBJ2-1; 14 bases align to TRBD2. The germline CDR1 and CDR2 sequences are SEHNR and FQNEAQ (reference sequence). The junction had 14 bases not matched to a gene; V was cut back by 4 bases and J by 6 bases. The CDR3 extends over 19 amino acids. The CDR3 loop is CASSSTSTGLAGGFNEQFF. CDR3 nucleotides: TGTGCCAGCAGCTCGACCTCAACCGGACTAGCGGGAGGTTTCAATGAGCAGTTCTTC. The full variable domain, in which reference TRBV7-9 and TRBJ2-1 provide the parts outside the CDR3, is DTGVSQNPRHKITKRGQNVTFRCDPISEHNRLYWYRQTLGQGPEFLTYFQNEAQLEKSRLLSDRFSAERPKGSFSTLEIQRTEQGDSAMYLCASSSTSTGLAGGFNEQFFGPGTRLTVL.

V and J are TRBV5-1 and TRBJ2-1; 14 positions match TRBD2. There are 17 residues in the CDR3. The V gene's germline CDR1 is SGHRS and CDR2 YFSETQ. After removal of 4 bases from V and 7 bases from J, the junction contained 10 bases not matched to a gene. CDR3 DNA: TGCGCCAGCAGCCGGGCGACTAGCGGGGGGGCCAATAATGAGCAGTTCTTC. It specifies CASSRATSGGANNEQFF. The full variable domain, rest sourced from reference TRBV5-1 and TRBJ2-1, is KAGVTQTPRYLIKTRGQQVTLSCSPISGHRSVSWYQQTPGQGLQFLFEYFSETQRNKGNFPGRFSGRQFSNSRSEMNVSTLELGDSALYLCASSRATSGGANNEQFFGPGTRLTVL.

Only a few counts were recorded for this clone. The same CDR3 is also encoded by other DNA sequences in this sample. The V call is TRBV5-1, the J call TRBJ2-3; weak D call: TRBD2 (6 bases). This CDR3 contains 14 residues. V was shortened by 4 bases and J by 1 base, with 10 bases between the two germline ends. Germline loops: CDR1 SGHRS, CDR2 YFSETQ. The CDR3 here is CASSASSGTDTQYF. CDR3 bases: TGCGCCAGCAGCGCGTCTAGCGGCACAGATACGCAGTATTTT. Filled out from reference TRBV5-1 and TRBJ2-3, the complete variable domain reads KAGVTQTPRYLIKTRGQQVTLSCSPISGHRSVSWYQQTPGQGLQFLFEYFSETQRNKGNFPGRFSGRQFSNSRSEMNVSTLELGDSALYLCASSASSGTDTQYFGPGTRLTVL.

V usage is TRBV7-6 and J usage is TRBJ1-1; weak D call: TRBD1 (5 bases). This CDR3 is 15 amino acids long. Per the germline V gene, CDR1 is SGHVS and CDR2 is FNYEAQ. The V end lost 1 base, the J end lost 1 base, and 10 bases lay between the germline ends. The CDR3 DNA reads as TGTGCCAGCAGCTTAGGATGGGGGGGGAACACTGAAGCTTTCTTT. Translation gives CASSLGWGGNTEAFF.

Points on this clone: Because it lacks the conserved phenylalanine or tryptophan at the end, this CDR3 is likely a read error. The chain is built from TRBV10-1 and TRBJ1-4, with TRBD1 as a possible D gene (5 bases). Germline V gene data show CDR1 as WNHNN and CDR2 as SYGVQD (reference sequence). The ends were cut back, 5 bases at V and 4 bases at J, with 11 bases in the middle. The CDR3 sequence is 14 residues long. CDR3 sequence reads: CASSSGHGNEKLFL. The CDR3 region has the DNA TGCGCCAGCAGTTCAGGGCATGGTAATGAAAAACTGTTTCTT.

The V call is TRBV27, the J call TRBJ1-1; no clear D gene. The CDR3 extends over 14 amino acids. The V gene's germline CDR1 is MNHEY and CDR2 SMNVEV (reference sequence). Trimming removed 1 base at V and 6 bases at J, with 12 bases between. The CDR3 region is CASSLYRREAEAFF. The CDR3 DNA sequence: TGTGCCAGCAGTTTATACAGACGGGAAGCTGAAGCTTTCTTT.

The genes are TRBV5-1 and TRBJ2-7, with D tentatively TRBD1 (5 bases). The V gene lost 2 bases and the J gene lost 4 bases, with 16 bases spanning the gap. Germline V gene lookup returns CDR1 SGHRS and CDR2 YFSETQ. The CDR3 runs to 15 residues. The CDR3: CASSFFQGKGYEQYF. CDR3 nucleotide sequence: TGCGCCAGCAGCTTCTTTCAGGGCAAGGGGTACGAGCAGTACTTC.

The chain combines TRBV5-1 with TRBJ2-1, with D possibly being TRBD2 (7 bases). V shed 3 bases and J shed 4 bases, with 17 bases lying between them. Germline values: CDR1 SGHRS, CDR2 YFSETQ. This CDR3 has 16 residues. The CDR3, as DNA: TGCGCCAGCAGCTCCTGGGGCGGGGGCACATACAATGAGCAGTTCTTC. It specifies CASSSWGGGTYNEQFF. The whole variable domain, remainder taken from reference TRBV5-1 and TRBJ2-1, is KAGVTQTPRYLIKTRGQQVTLSCSPISGHRSVSWYQQTPGQGLQFLFEYFSETQRNKGNFPGRFSGRQFSNSRSEMNVSTLELGDSALYLCASSSWGGGTYNEQFFGPGTRLTVL.

The rearrangement uses TRBV14 and TRBJ2-3, with 13 bases that match TRBD2. Germline assignment: CDR1 SGHDN and CDR2 FVKESK. V was clipped by 4 bases and J by 2 bases; unmatched bases: 6. The CDR3 sequence is 17 residues long. The CDR3 is CASSPLTSGGSTDTQYF. CDR3 sequence (DNA): TGTGCCAGCAGCCCGCTGACTAGCGGGGGGTCCACAGATACGCAGTATTTT. Full variable domain (outside the CDR3, taken from reference TRBV14 and TRBJ2-3): EAGVTQFPSHSVIEKGQTVTLRCDPISGHDNLYWYRRVMGKEIKFLLHFVKESKQDESGMPNNRFLAERTGGTYSTLKVQPAELEDSGVYFCASSPLTSGGSTDTQYFGPGTRLTVL.

V and J are TRBV6-5 and TRBJ2-1; D remains unclear. The CDR3 consists of 13 residues. V was pared by 5 bases and J by 5 bases, with 10 bases between. Germline CDR1 is MNHEY and CDR2 is SVGAGI. The DNA for the CDR3 is TGTGCCAGCAGTCCCGCTACGAACAATGAGCAGTTCTTC. It encodes CASSPATNNEQFF.

This clone was detected only a few times. This chain connects TRBV28 to TRBJ2-7; 11 nucleotides line up with TRBD1. Per the germline V gene, CDR1 is MDHEN and CDR2 is SYDVKM. With V trimmed by 6 bases and J by 5 bases, 6 bases remained unmatched. The CDR3 loop spans 14 amino acids. CDR3 protein: CASRRTGGDHEQYF. CDR3 coding DNA: TGTGCCAGCAGGCGGACAGGGGGCGACCACGAGCAGTACTTC.

V gene TRBV9 combines with J gene TRBJ2-1, with 13 bases lining up with TRBD2. CDR1 and CDR2 from the germline V gene are SGDLS and YYNGEE. The CDR3 loop spans 16 amino acids. J was trimmed by 10 bases and V by 0 bases; bases with no gene match: 7. CDR3 amino acids: CASSVDQGLAGAEQFF. Here the CDR3 DNA reads TGTGCCAGCAGCGTAGATCAAGGACTAGCGGGGGCAGAGCAGTTCTTC.

The V call is TRBV2, the J call TRBJ1-6; the match to TRBD1 covers 8 bases. CDR3 size: 16 residues. Germline V gives CDR1 SNHLY, CDR2 FYNNEI. The V gene end was trimmed by 7 bases and the J gene end by 6 bases; junction bases not matched to a gene: 11. Here the CDR3 DNA reads TGTGCCAGCAAGCCCTCCCAGGGGGCGCCTAATTCACCCCTCCACTTT. It yields the protein CASKPSQGAPNSPLHF.

V usage is TRBV18 and J usage is TRBJ1-5; 7 bases map to TRBD1. The length of the CDR3 is 14 residues. V dropped 4 bases and J dropped 6; count of bases not matched to a gene: 6. In germline, CDR1 is KGHSH, CDR2 LQKENI. CDR3 coding DNA: TGTGCCAGCTCACAAGACAGGGACTTTCAGCCCCAGCATTTT. Residues: CASSQDRDFQPQHF.

The chain employs TRBV7-9 and TRBJ1-5; D is perhaps TRBD1 (6 bases). The CDR3 consists of 14 residues. From germline, CDR1 is SEHNR and CDR2 FQNEAQ (reference sequence). The ends were cut back, 5 bases at V and 3 bases at J, with 11 bases in the middle. In DNA form, the CDR3 reads TGTGCCAGCAGCGCCCGACAGGCCAATCAGCCCCAGCATTTT. Its translation: CASSARQANQPQHF.

The chain has TRBV10-3 and TRBJ1-4, with 9 bases lining up with TRBD1. Germline assignment: CDR1 ENHRY and CDR2 SYGVKD. The junction had 6 bases not matched to a gene; V was cut back by 2 bases and J by 8 bases. This CDR3 is 15 amino acids long. This CDR3 reads CAISETRTGEEKLFF. The CDR3, as DNA: TGTGCCATCAGTGAGACCCGGACAGGGGAAGAAAAACTGTTTTTT.

The CDR3 protein is CASSPGLAGGVKNIQYF. As DNA, the CDR3 is TGCGCCAGCAGCCCGGGACTAGCGGGGGGGGTCAAAAACATTCAGTACTTC. This chain links TRBV4-1 with TRBJ2-4, with 16 bases lining up with TRBD2. V trimming: 4 bases; J trimming: 3 bases; junction bases outside the gene matches: 3. Germline CDR1 is MGHRA and CDR2 is YSYEKL. The CDR3 loop spans 17 amino acids.

The chain recombines TRBV7-2 with TRBJ1-6; 9 bases map to TRBD1. This CDR3 is 17 amino acids long. Germline CDR1 is SGHTA and CDR2 is FQGNSA. Trimming removed 3 bases from V and 8 bases from J; junction bases left unmatched: 11. The CDR3 loop reads CASSLRPGTGTHSPLHF. The CDR3 region has the DNA TGTGCCAGCAGCTTGCGCCCCGGGACAGGGACCCATTCACCCCTCCACTTT.

V and J are TRBV4-1 and TRBJ2-5, with 8 bases identical to TRBD2. Losses at the gene ends were 0 bases for V and 4 bases for J; bases not matched to a gene: 16. Germline CDR1 is MGHRA and CDR2 is YSYEKL. The CDR3 is made up of 19 amino acids. DNA of the CDR3: TGCGCCAGCAGCCAAGAGACCCACCCCTCTAGCGGGCCCCCAGAGACCCAGTACTTC. Protein sequence: CASSQETHPSSGPPETQYF.

Only one count was recorded for this clone. The gene calls are TRBV19 and TRBJ2-7; D remains unclear. CDR1 and CDR2 from the germline V gene are LNHDA and SQIVND (reference sequence). With 2 bases removed from V and 3 bases from J, the gap between germline ends came to 14 bases. The CDR3 spans 15 residues. In DNA form, the CDR3 reads TGTGCCAGTAGTATAAGTCCACAGAACCTCTACGAGCAGTACTTC. Amino acid sequence: CASSISPQNLYEQYF.

The chain recombines TRBV5-1 with TRBJ1-3; D ambiguous. V was trimmed by 0 bases and J by 0 bases, leaving 4 bases between them. The CDR3 totals 14 residues. CDR1 and CDR2 from the germline V gene are SGHRS and YFSETQ. The CDR3 region has the DNA TGCGCCAGCAGCTTGGGACACTCTGGAAACACCATATATTTT. As protein: CASSLGHSGNTIYF.

This clone was seen just once. This rearrangement joins TRBV11-2 to TRBJ1-1; D possibly corresponds to TRBD1 (5 bases). Trimming removed 3 bases at V and 2 bases at J, with 10 bases between. Germline CDR1 SGHAT, CDR2 FQNNGV. The CDR3 has 14 amino acids. CDR3 in DNA: TGTGCCAGCAGCTTTCAGGGCCTTAACACTGAAGCTTTCTTT. Amino acid sequence: CASSFQGLNTEAFF.

In its sample, this clone was seen once. The chain combines TRBV6-1 with TRBJ1-2; the D gene is possibly TRBD1 (6 bases). The CDR3 has 15 residues. Germline CDR1 reads MNHNS; CDR2 reads SASEGT. Trimming shortened V by 2 bases and J by 8 bases, and 18 bases separated the two germline ends. The CDR3 loop is CASSESGRGHRGYTF. The CDR3 coding sequence is TGTGCCAGCAGTGAATCCGGTCGGGGACATCGCGGCTACACCTTC.

The CDR3 DNA reads as TGTGCCAGCAGCTTGTCGACTAGCGGGGGTCCTTACAATGAGCAGTTCTTC. Amino acid sequence: CASSLSTSGGPYNEQFF. The chain combines TRBV5-8 with TRBJ2-1; 12 bases line up with TRBD2. The CDR3 extends over 17 amino acids. The junction had 6 bases not matched to a gene; V was cut back by 1 base and J by 4 bases. Germline V gene sequence: CDR1 SGHTS, CDR2 YDEGEE.

The gene calls are TRBV6-4 and TRBJ2-2, with 10 bases aligning to TRBD1. Per germline, CDR1 MRHNA and CDR2 SNTAGT. CDR3 length equals 16 residues. V lost 1 base, J lost 5 bases, and 4 bases stayed unmatched. The CDR3 bases are TGTGCCAGCAGTGACTTGACAGGGGGCAAGACCGGGGAGCTGTTTTTT. Amino acids: CASSDLTGGKTGELFF.